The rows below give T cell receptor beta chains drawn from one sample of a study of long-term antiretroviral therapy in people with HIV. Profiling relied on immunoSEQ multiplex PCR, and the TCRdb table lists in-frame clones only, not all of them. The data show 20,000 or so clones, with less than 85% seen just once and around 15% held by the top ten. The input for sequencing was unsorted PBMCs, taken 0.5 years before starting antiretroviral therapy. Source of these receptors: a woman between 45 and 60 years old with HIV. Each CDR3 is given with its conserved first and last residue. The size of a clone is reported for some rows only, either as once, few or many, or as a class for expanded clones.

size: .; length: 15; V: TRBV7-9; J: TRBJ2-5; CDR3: CASSAGQPYGETQYF
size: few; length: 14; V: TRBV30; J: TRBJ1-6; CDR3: CAWRGQAVHSPLHF
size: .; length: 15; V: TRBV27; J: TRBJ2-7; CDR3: CASSSTGAGTYEQYF
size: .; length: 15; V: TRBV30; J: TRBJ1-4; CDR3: CAWSEGQLLNEKLFF
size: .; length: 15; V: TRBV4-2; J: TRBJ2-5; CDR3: CASSQEGLGQETQYF
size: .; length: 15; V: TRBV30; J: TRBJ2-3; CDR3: CAWSPRQPWTDTQYF
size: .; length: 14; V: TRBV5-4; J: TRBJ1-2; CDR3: CASSPGQGFYGYTF
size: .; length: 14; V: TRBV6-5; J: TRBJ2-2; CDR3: CASRPTGNTGELFF
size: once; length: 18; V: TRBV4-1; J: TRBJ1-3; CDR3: CASSPSAGKERSGNTIYF
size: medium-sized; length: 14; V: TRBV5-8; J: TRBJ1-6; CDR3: CASSSQRGNSPLHF
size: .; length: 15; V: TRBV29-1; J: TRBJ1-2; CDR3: CSVAGPGGGNYGYTF
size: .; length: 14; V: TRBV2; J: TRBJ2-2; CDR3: CASSRTPSTGELFF
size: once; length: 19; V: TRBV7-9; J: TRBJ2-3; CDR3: CASSLPFTRLDHGGDTQYF
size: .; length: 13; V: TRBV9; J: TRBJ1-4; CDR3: CASSVASPGELFF
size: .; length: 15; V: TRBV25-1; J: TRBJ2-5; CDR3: CASSPLGGGAETQYF
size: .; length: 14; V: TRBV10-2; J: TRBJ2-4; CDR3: CASSEADNKNIQYF
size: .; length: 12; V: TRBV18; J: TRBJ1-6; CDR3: CASSREASPLHF
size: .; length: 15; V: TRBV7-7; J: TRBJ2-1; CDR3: CASSPGEGNYNEQFF
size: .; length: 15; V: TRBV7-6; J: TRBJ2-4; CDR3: CASSPQPGQKNIQYF
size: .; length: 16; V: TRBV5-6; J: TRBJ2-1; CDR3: CASSWRRGAAYNEQFF
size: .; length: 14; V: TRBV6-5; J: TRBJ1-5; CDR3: CASSYRQGNQPQHF
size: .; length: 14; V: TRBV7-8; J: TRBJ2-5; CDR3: CASSPGQQQETQYF
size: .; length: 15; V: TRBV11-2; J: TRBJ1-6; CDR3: CASSGKDGGFSPLHF
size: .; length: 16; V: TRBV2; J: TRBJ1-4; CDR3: CASSEAPRSTNEKLFF
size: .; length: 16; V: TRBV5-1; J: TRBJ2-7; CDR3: CASSLVSHPTGIEQYF
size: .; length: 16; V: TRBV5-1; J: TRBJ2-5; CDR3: CASSFGLAGGVETQYF
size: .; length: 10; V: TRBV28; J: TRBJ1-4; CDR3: CASSSSKLFF
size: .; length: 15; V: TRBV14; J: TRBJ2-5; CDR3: CASSLGIGGQETQYF
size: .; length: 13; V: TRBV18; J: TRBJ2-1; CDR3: CASSPAAYNEQFF
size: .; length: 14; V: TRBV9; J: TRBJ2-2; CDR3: CASSALQGAGELFF
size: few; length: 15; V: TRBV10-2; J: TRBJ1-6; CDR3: CASSSDRLNNSPLHF
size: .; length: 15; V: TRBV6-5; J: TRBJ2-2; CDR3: CASGRAGGGTGELFF
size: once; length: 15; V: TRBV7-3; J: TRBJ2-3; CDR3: CASSPYTGAQATQYF
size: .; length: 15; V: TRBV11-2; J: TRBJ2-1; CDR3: CASSLVGNPYNEQFF
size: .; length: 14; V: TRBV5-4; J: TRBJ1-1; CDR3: CASSLSLGATEAFF
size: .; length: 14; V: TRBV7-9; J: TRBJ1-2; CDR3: CASSFPGDPSGYTF
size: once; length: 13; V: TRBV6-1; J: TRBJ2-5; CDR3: CASGRDYQETQYF
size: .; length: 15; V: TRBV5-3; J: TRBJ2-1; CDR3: CARSLALAGMDEQFF
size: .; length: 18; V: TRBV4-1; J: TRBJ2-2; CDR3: CASSREDSSRANTGELFF
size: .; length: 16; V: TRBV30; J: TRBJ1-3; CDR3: CAWSTPYTGSGNTIYF
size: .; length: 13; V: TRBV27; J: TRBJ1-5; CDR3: CASSLRAYQPQHF
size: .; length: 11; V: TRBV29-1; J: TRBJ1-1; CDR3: CSVFHGDKAFF
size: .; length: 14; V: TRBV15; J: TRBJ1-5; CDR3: CATSRPPDVKGKHF
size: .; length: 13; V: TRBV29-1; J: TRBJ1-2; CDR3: CSVPETGGYGYTF
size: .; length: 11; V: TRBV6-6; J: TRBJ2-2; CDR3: CASSPSGELFF
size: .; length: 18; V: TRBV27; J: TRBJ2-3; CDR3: CASSAEGLAGGPIDTQYF
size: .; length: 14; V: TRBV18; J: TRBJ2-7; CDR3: CATGGVAGGAEQYF
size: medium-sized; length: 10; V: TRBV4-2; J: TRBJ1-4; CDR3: CASRRQAPFF
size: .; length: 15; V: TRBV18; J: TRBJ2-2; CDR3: CASSPPDANTGELFF
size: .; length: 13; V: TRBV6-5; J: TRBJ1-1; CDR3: CASGGGSGTEAFF
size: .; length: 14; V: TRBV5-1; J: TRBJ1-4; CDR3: CASSLGGPNEKLFF
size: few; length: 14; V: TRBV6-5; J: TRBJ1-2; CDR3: CASSLTGQPRGYTF
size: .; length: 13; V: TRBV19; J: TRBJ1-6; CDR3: CATEGGLGSPLHF
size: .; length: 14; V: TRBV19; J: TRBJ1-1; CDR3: CASILRGRNTEAFF
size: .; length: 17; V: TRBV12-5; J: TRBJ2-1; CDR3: CASGLGSGTRTDNEQFF
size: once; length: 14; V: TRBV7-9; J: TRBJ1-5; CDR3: CASSPTGGNQPQHF
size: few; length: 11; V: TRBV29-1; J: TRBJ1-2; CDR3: CSVSDRDGYTF
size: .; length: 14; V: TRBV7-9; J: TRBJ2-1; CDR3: CASSFGGSLSEQFF
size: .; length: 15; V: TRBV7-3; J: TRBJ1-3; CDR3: CASSPDSSSGNTIYF
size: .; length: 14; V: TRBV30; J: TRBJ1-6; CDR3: CAWSTGQGSSPLHF